A single sample is the source of the 29 T cell receptor beta chains below, sequenced in a study of cytomegalovirus exposure and HLA in healthy donors. Generated by immunoSEQ multiplex PCR, the TCRdb table keeps only in-frame clones and is missing some. The sample carries about 150,000 clones, roughly 90% recorded once. Sequencing used PBMCs. These receptors were taken from a man between 18 and 29 years old in good health and CMV-seropositive.

The table lists this clone with a count of one. This chain joins TRBV29-1 and TRBJ1-1; D possibly corresponds to TRBD1 (5 bases). Germline-derived CDR1 and CDR2 are SQVTM and ANQGSEA. The CDR3 consists of 12 residues. V was cut by 3 bases and J by 4 bases, with 9 bases left in between. The CDR3 spells CSVEAGRTEAFF. The CDR3 nucleotides are TGCAGCGTTGAGGCGGGGCGCACTGAAGCTTTCTTT.

This chain connects TRBV6-1 to TRBJ1-2, with TRBD1 matching 7 bases. Per germline, CDR1 MNHNS and CDR2 SASEGT. This CDR3 is built from 15 residues. Trimming removed 2 bases from V and 3 bases from J; junction bases left unmatched: 6. CDR3 sequence: CASSESRTGYYGYTF. The CDR3 DNA reads as TGTGCCAGCAGTGAATCTCGGACAGGATACTATGGCTACACCTTC.

The chain is built from TRBV7-2 and TRBJ2-1; perhaps TRBD2 as D (5 bases). Trimming removed 4 bases at V and 8 bases at J, with 21 bases between. The germline CDR1 and CDR2 sequences are SGHTA and FQGNSA. The CDR3 extends over 16 amino acids. The CDR3 loop is CASSSTARAEVDEQFF. As DNA, the CDR3 is TGTGCCAGCAGCTCCACGGCGCGGGCTGAGGTGGATGAGCAGTTCTTC.

The chain joins TRBV10-3 to TRBJ2-1, with D maybe TRBD2 (5 bases). The CDR3 covers 11 residues. Germline CDR1 reads ENHRY; CDR2 reads SYGVKD. V gave up 8 bases and J gave up 7 bases, with 9 bases separating them. The CDR3 loop reads CAIREGNEQFF. CDR3 DNA sequence: TGTGCCATCCGGGAAGGGAATGAGCAGTTCTTC.

The rearrangement joins TRBV14 to TRBJ1-4; perhaps TRBD1 as D (6 bases). V was shortened by 3 bases and J by 7 bases, with 12 bases between the two germline ends. This CDR3 comprises 14 residues. The germline gives CDR1 SGHDN, CDR2 FVKESK. The DNA of the CDR3 is TGTGCCAGCAGCCATCTACAGGGAAGTGAAAAACTGTTTTTT. This translates into CASSHLQGSEKLFF.

This clone was seen only a few times. The chain combines TRBV2 with TRBJ2-7; a possible D gene is TRBD1 (6 bases). This CDR3 region has 13 residues. The germline V gene encodes CDR1 SNHLY and CDR2 FYNNEI. Trimming cost V 9 bases and J 2 bases, with 14 bases left between them. The DNA of the CDR3 is TGTGCCAGGGCAGGACAGTCCCCCTACGAGCAGTACTTC. It is translated as CARAGQSPYEQYF.

This chain connects TRBV18 to TRBJ1-1, with D perhaps matching TRBD1 (5 bases). CDR1 and CDR2 from the germline V gene are KGHSH and LQKENI. The CDR3 is made up of 14 amino acids. Trimming shortened V by 5 bases and J by 10 bases, and 20 bases separated the two germline ends. CDR3 nucleotide sequence: TGTGCCAGCTCATCCACGACCGGGGGATGGGGAGCTTTCTTT. Translating gives CASSSTTGGWGAFF.

This rearrangement joins TRBV9 to TRBJ2-3; TRBD2 matches 13 bases. The trim removed 3 bases at V and 1 base at J, leaving 2 bases unmatched. The CDR3 is made up of 16 amino acids. Germline lookup yields CDR1 SGDLS and CDR2 YYNGEE. Written as DNA, the CDR3 is TGTGCCAGCAGCGACGGGACTAGCGGGGGCACAGATACGCAGTATTTT. It specifies CASSDGTSGGTDTQYF. The variable domain in full, with the rest retrieved from reference TRBV9 and TRBJ2-3, is DSGVTQTPKHLITATGQRVTLRCSPRSGDLSVYWYQQSLDQGLQFLIQYYNGEERAKGNILERFSAQQFPDLHSELNLSSLELGDSALYFCASSDGTSGGTDTQYFGPGTRLTVL.

The V gene is TRBV7-2, the J gene TRBJ1-2, with TRBD1 identical over 12 bases. The CDR3 totals 15 residues. The V and J ends lost 4 bases and 4 bases, in that order; junction bases with no gene match: 4. Per germline, CDR1 SGHTA and CDR2 FQGNSA. CDR3 region: CASSWGTGGPYGYTF. The CDR3 DNA sequence: TGTGCCAGCAGCTGGGGGACAGGGGGCCCCTATGGCTACACCTTC. The full variable domain, rest sourced from reference TRBV7-2 and TRBJ1-2, is GAGVSQSPSNKVTEKGKDVELRCDPISGHTALYWYRQSLGQGLEFLIYFQGNSAPDKSGLPSDRFSAERTGGSVSTLTIQRTQQEDSAVYLCASSWGTGGPYGYTFGSGTRLTVV.

This chain joins TRBV28 and TRBJ1-6; tentative D call: TRBD1 (5 bases). CDR3 length equals 16 residues. The V gene lost 5 bases and the J gene lost 8 bases, with 19 bases spanning the gap. Germline lookup yields CDR1 MDHEN and CDR2 SYDVKM. CDR3 bases: TGTGCCAGCAGTGGGGCTCGGGGGGAAGGCGATTCACCCCTCCACTTT. This sequence encodes CASSGARGEGDSPLHF. The full variable domain, in which reference TRBV28 and TRBJ1-6 provide the parts outside the CDR3, is DVKVTQSSRYLVKRTGEKVFLECVQDMDHENMFWYRQDPGLGLRLIYFSYDVKMKEKGDIPEGYSVSREKKERFSLILESASTNQTSMYLCASSGARGEGDSPLHFGNGTRLTVT.

The chain carries TRBV7-9 and TRBJ2-7, with 11 bases lining up with TRBD2. Germline CDR1 SEHNR, CDR2 FQNEAQ (reference sequence). Trimming took 5 bases from V and 3 from J; bases not matched to a gene: 6. The CDR3 runs 15 residues. CDR3 nucleotides: TGTGCCAGCAGCCAGAGGGGACTAGCGGACTACGAGCAGTACTTC. Its translation is CASSQRGLADYEQYF.

This clone occurred a few times. The chain is built from TRBV5-1 and TRBJ2-7; 11 bases match TRBD1. CDR3 length: 15 amino acids. Germline CDR1 SGHRS, CDR2 YFSETQ. With V trimmed by 3 bases and J by 3 bases, 5 bases remained unmatched. CDR3 coding DNA: TGCGCCAGCAGCTCGGCGGACAGGGGGCTCTACGAGCAGTACTTC. Translating it yields CASSSADRGLYEQYF. Looking up the rest from reference TRBV5-1 and TRBJ2-7 gives the full variable domain: KAGVTQTPRYLIKTRGQQVTLSCSPISGHRSVSWYQQTPGQGLQFLFEYFSETQRNKGNFPGRFSGRQFSNSRSEMNVSTLELGDSALYLCASSSADRGLYEQYFGPGTRLTVT.

V is TRBV29-1 and J is TRBJ1-1; a weak D match, TRBD1 (6 bases). V was clipped by 1 base and J by 4 bases, with 16 bases between them. There are 15 residues in the CDR3. Germline-derived CDR1 and CDR2 are SQVTM and ANQGSEA. This CDR3 reads CSVEAWKGGPTEAFF. CDR3 DNA: TGCAGCGTTGAAGCGTGGAAGGGGGGGCCCACTGAAGCTTTCTTT.

The chain couples TRBV4-3 to TRBJ2-7, with D possibly being TRBD2 (5 bases). Germline lookup yields CDR1 LGHNA and CDR2 YSLEER. Trimming stripped 0 bases from V and 6 bases from J, with 18 bases between. The CDR3 spans 16 residues. The DNA for the CDR3 is TGCGCCAGCAGCCAAGAAAACCGCCCCGGGGTGGGCGAGCAGTACTTC. It is translated as CASSQENRPGVGEQYF.

This clone appeared once. This chain links TRBV28 with TRBJ1-5, with 7 nucleotides matching TRBD1. With V trimmed by 4 bases and J by 0 bases, 9 bases remained unmatched. Germline CDR1 MDHEN, CDR2 SYDVKM. The CDR3 runs 17 residues. Here the CDR3 reads CASSSDRDLYSNQPQHF. The CDR3 region has the DNA TGTGCCAGCAGTTCTGACAGGGACCTTTATAGCAATCAGCCCCAGCATTTT.

The chain links TRBV7-9 to TRBJ2-3; 7 bases agree with TRBD2. The CDR3 extends over 14 amino acids. V trimming: 10 bases; J trimming: 0 bases; junction bases outside the gene matches: 7. Germline values: CDR1 SEHNR, CDR2 FQNEAQ (reference sequence). CDR3 amino acids: CAIPLAVSTDTQYF. For the CDR3, the DNA is TGTGCCATCCCCCTAGCGGTTAGCACAGATACGCAGTATTTT.

This rearrangement joins TRBV6-6 to TRBJ2-1, with D maybe TRBD1 (6 bases). The CDR3 loop spans 15 amino acids. V was trimmed by 2 bases and J by 1 base, leaving 9 bases between them. CDR1 is MNHNY, CDR2 SVGAGI, per germline (reference sequence). CDR3 bases: TGTGCCAGCAGTTACGCTGGACAGTCCTACAATGAGCAGTTCTTC. Protein: CASSYAGQSYNEQFF.

This clone was recorded once. The V gene is TRBV4-1, the J gene TRBJ2-1; 9 bases fit TRBD1. The length of the CDR3 is 14 residues. Per germline, CDR1 MGHRA and CDR2 YSYEKL. With 0 bases clipped from V and 8 bases from J, the junction kept 2 bases outside the gene matches. For the CDR3, the DNA is TGCGCCAGCAGCCAAGATACAGGGGGCGATGAGCAGTTCTTC. Amino acids: CASSQDTGGDEQFF.

This clone was seen once. The V gene is TRBV9, the J gene TRBJ2-5; weak D call: TRBD2 (5 bases). This CDR3 is built from 17 residues. Germline V gene data show CDR1 as SGDLS and CDR2 as YYNGEE. Trimming removed 0 bases from V and 1 base from J, with 16 bases in between. The CDR3 is CASSVGGSRTPQETQYF. CDR3 nucleotide sequence: TGTGCCAGCAGCGTAGGAGGGTCCCGGACGCCCCAAGAGACCCAGTACTTC.

The genes are TRBV27 and TRBJ2-3; 11 bases match TRBD2. The trim removed 8 bases at V and 2 bases at J, leaving 18 bases unmatched. This CDR3 is built from 19 residues. Germline assignment: CDR1 MNHEY and CDR2 SMNVEV (reference sequence). CDR3 bases: TGTGCCAGCTCCCGGCTAAATGGACTAGCGGGTCACCTCACAGATACGCAGTATTTT. Translating gives CASSRLNGLAGHLTDTQYF.

The chain uses TRBV6-1 and TRBJ1-2, with TRBD1 identical over 11 bases. CDR3 length equals 15 residues. The germline gives CDR1 MNHNS, CDR2 SASEGT. V dropped 2 bases and J dropped 4; count of bases not matched to a gene: 3. CDR3 in DNA: TGTGCCAGCAGTGAACGGGACAGGGGGATCTATGGCTACACCTTC. Protein product: CASSERDRGIYGYTF.

This chain uses TRBV4-2 with TRBJ2-5; D uncertain. This CDR3 region has 14 residues. The V end lost 3 bases, the J end lost 0 bases, and 8 bases lay between the germline ends. Germline-derived CDR1 and CDR2 are LGHNA and YNFKEQ. CDR3 in DNA: TGTGCCAGCAGCCAGTCATTGTACCAAGAGACCCAGTACTTC. Protein: CASSQSLYQETQYF.

The rearrangement uses TRBV4-1 and TRBJ1-2; no reliable D call. The CDR3 totals 15 residues. V was cut by 4 bases and J by 1 base, with 13 bases left in between. Germline-derived CDR1 and CDR2 are MGHRA and YSYEKL. In nucleotides, the CDR3 is TGCGCCAGCAGCCCCACGGAGGGCCTTAACTATGGCTACACCTTC. It is translated as CASSPTEGLNYGYTF.

V usage is TRBV7-2 and J usage is TRBJ1-1; 8 bases map to TRBD1. The germline V gene has CDR1 SGHTA and CDR2 FQGNSA. CDR3 size: 15 residues. With V trimmed by 5 bases and J by 1 base, 6 bases remained unmatched. CDR3 in DNA: TGTGCCAGCAGCCTCGACAGGGGCCGGAACACTGAAGCTTTCTTT. Protein product: CASSLDRGRNTEAFF.

The rearrangement links TRBV7-2 to TRBJ1-1; D remains unclear. The germline CDR1 and CDR2 sequences are SGHTA and FQGNSA. The V end lost 1 base, the J end lost 1 base, and 7 bases lay between the germline ends. There are 14 residues in the CDR3. The CDR3 DNA follows: TGTGCCAGCAGCTTAGATTTCGGGAACACTGAAGCTTTCTTT. It codes for CASSLDFGNTEAFF. Together with reference TRBV7-2 and TRBJ1-1, the CDR3 gives the full variable domain: GAGVSQSPSNKVTEKGKDVELRCDPISGHTALYWYRQSLGQGLEFLIYFQGNSAPDKSGLPSDRFSAERTGGSVSTLTIQRTQQEDSAVYLCASSLDFGNTEAFFGQGTRLTVV.

The chain carries TRBV11-2 and TRBJ2-6; tentatively, D is TRBD2 (5 bases). This CDR3 is built from 15 residues. Per germline, CDR1 SGHAT and CDR2 FQNNGV. The V end lost 4 bases, the J end lost 0 bases, and 7 bases lay between the germline ends. CDR3 residues: CASSWEFSGANVLTF. The CDR3 DNA sequence: TGTGCCAGCAGCTGGGAGTTCTCTGGGGCCAACGTCCTGACTTTC.

The chain combines TRBV5-6 with TRBJ2-7; maybe TRBD2 (5 bases). CDR1 is SGHDT and CDR2 is YYEEEE in the germline V gene. CDR3 length: 12 residues. V was trimmed by 3 bases and J by 7 bases, leaving 11 bases between them. CDR3 nucleotide sequence: TGTGCCAGCAGCTATCAAGGCGGGGAGCAGTACTTC. This encodes CASSYQGGEQYF.

The CDR3 bases are TGCAGCGCCAGGGAGGGGCCCTACGAGCAGTACTTC. Translated: CSAREGPYEQYF. The chain carries TRBV29-1 and TRBJ2-7, with 7 bases fitting TRBD2. In germline, CDR1 is SQVTM, CDR2 ANQGSEA. Trimming took 7 bases from V and 2 from J; bases not matched to a gene: 5. This CDR3 is 12 amino acids long.

The chain links TRBV4-1 to TRBJ1-3; D ambiguous. CDR1 is MGHRA, CDR2 YSYEKL, per germline. This CDR3 has 15 residues. The V end was cut by 3 bases, the J end by 3 bases, with 12 bases between. The CDR3 spells CASSHGRGNGNTIYF. CDR3 coding DNA: TGCGCCAGCAGCCATGGTCGAGGGAATGGAAACACCATATATTTT.